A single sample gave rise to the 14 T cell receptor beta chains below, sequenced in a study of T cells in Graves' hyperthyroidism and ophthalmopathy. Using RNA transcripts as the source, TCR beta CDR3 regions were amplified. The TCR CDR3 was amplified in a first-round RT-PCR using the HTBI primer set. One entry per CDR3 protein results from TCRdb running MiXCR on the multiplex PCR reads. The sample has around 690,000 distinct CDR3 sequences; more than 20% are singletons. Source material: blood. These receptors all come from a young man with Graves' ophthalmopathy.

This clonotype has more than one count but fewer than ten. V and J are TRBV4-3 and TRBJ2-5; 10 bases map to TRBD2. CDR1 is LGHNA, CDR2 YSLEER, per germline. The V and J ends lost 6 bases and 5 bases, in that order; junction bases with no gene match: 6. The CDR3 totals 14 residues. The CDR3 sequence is CASRLAGGLETQYF. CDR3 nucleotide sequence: TGCGCCAGCAGATTAGCGGGAGGTTTGGAGACCCAGTACTTC.

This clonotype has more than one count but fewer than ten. CDR3 nucleotides: TGTGCCGTAGCGGGAGAGTTGGATACGCAGTATTTT. It encodes CAVAGELDTQYF. J is TRBJ2-3 and V is TRBV24-1; 9 positions match TRBD2. Germline trimming cut 12 bases from V and 6 bases from J; bases unmatched to any gene: 6. This CDR3 has 12 amino acids. CDR1 and CDR2 from the germline V gene are KGHDR and SFDVKD.

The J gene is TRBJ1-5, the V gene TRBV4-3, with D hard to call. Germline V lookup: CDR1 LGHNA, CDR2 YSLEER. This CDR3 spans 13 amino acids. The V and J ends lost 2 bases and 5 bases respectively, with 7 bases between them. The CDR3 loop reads CASSQFGDQPQHF. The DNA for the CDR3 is TGCGCCAGCAGCCAATTCGGGGATCAGCCCCAGCATTTT.

The DNA of the CDR3 is TGTGCCAGCAGCCAAGCGAAGTTTGTGCCCGGGGAGCTGTTTTTT. It codes for CASSQAKFVPGELFF. The chain links TRBV3-1 to TRBJ2-2; no clear D gene. Trimming shortened V by 1 base and J by 6 bases, and 12 bases separated the two germline ends. Germline V gene lookup returns CDR1 LGHDT and CDR2 YNNKEL (reference sequence). The CDR3 totals 15 residues.

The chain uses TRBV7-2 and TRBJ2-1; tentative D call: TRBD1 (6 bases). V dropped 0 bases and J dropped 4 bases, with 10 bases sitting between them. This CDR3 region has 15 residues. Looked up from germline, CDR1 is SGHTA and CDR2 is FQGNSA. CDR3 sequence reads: CASSLARTAYNEQFF. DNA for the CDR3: TGTGCCAGCAGCTTAGCGAGGACAGCTTACAATGAGCAGTTCTTC.

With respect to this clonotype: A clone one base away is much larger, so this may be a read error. Here the CDR3 DNA reads TGCAGTGCTAGGGGGCGGGAGCTTGGGCAGTTCTTC. Translating gives CSARGRELGQFF. This chain links TRBV20-1 with TRBJ2-1, with TRBD2 matching 7 bases. V dropped 3 bases and J dropped 12; count of bases not matched to a gene: 8. Germline CDR1 is DFQATT and CDR2 is SNEGSKA (reference sequence). This CDR3 has 12 residues.

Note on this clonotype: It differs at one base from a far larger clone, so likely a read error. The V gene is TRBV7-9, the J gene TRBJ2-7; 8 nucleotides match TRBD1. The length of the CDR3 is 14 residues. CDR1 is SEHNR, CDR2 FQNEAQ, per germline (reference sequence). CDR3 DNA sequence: TGTGCCAGCAGCTTAGGGACAGGGTCCTGCGAGCAGTACTTC. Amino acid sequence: CASSLGTGSCEQYF.

CDR3 region: CASSQGGATDQPQHF. For the CDR3, the DNA is TGTGCCAGCAGTCAGGGTGGGGCAACTGATCAGCCCCAGCATTTT. The chain employs TRBV6-2 or TRBV6-3 and TRBJ1-5; a possible D gene is TRBD1 (5 bases). The length of the CDR3 is 15 residues. Germline V CDR1 and CDR2: MNHEY, SVGEGT. V was clipped by 5 bases and J by 5 bases, with 16 bases between them.

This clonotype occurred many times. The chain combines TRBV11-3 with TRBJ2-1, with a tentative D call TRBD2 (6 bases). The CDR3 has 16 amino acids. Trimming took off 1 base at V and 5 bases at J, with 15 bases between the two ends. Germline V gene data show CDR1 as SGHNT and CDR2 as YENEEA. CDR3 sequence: CASSLGGREWDNEQFF. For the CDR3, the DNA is TGTGCCAGCAGCTTAGGGGGCCGGGAGTGGGACAATGAGCAGTTCTTC.

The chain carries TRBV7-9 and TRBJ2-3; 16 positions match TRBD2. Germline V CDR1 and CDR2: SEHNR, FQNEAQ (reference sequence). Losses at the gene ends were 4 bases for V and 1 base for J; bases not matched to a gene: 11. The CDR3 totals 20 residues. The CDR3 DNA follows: TGTGCCAGCAGCTCCGCCGGGACTAGCGGGAGGGAGCACCGCACAGATACGCAGTATTTT. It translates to CASSSAGTSGREHRTDTQYF.

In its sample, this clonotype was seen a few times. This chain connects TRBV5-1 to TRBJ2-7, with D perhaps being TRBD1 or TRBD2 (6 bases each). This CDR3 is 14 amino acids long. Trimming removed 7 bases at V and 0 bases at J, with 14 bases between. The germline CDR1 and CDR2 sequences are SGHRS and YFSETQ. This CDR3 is CASQKGGGSYEQYF. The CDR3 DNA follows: TGCGCCAGCCAAAAAGGGGGAGGCTCCTACGAGCAGTACTTC.

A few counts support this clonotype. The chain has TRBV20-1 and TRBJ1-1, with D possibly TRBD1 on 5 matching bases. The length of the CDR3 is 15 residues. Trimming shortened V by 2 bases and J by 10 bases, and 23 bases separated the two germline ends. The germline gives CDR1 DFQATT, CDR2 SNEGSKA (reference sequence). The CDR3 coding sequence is TGCAGTGCTAGAACAGGTGGGGCTCTGAGTTTTGGAGCTTTCTTT. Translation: CSARTGGALSFGAFF.

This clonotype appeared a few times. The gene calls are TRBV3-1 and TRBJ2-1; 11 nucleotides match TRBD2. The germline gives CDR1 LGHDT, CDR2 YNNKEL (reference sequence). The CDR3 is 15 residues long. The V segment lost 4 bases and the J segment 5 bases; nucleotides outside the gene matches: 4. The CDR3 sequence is CASSPLAGGDNEQFF. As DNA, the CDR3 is TGTGCCAGCAGCCCCCTAGCGGGAGGTGACAATGAGCAGTTCTTC.

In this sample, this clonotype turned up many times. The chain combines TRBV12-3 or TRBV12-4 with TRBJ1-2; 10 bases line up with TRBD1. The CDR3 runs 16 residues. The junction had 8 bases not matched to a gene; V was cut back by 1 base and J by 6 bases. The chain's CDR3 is CASSLGGTGVKDGYTF. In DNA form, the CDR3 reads TGTGCCAGCAGTTTAGGGGGGACAGGGGTGAAGGATGGCTACACCTTC.